Listed below are T cell receptor beta chains from one sample, sequenced in a study of human T cells and chemical hapten exposure. TCRdb used MiXCR to reprocess the RACE reads, holding one entry per CDR3 protein. This sample has about 14,000 distinct CDR3 sequences, with roughly 17% found just once. The sample was whole blood, taken in connection with sensitization to the hapten diphenylcyclopropenone (DPC). These receptors came from a woman in her twenties or thirties with alopecia areata. Some clones in this sample may be carry-over from other donors' samples. Both conserved end residues are part of each CDR3. A D gene is named only where the DNA matches it firmly. Clone size appears in some rows only: once, few, many, or a class for an expanded clone.

j_call,d_call,clone_size,v_call,cdr3_nt,cdr3_aa
TRBJ1-2,NA,many,TRBV29-1,TGCAGCGCTGGCGGGACTGGCTATGGCTACACCTTC,CSAGGTGYGYTF
TRBJ2-3,TRBD1,many,TRBV10-3,TGTGCCATCAGTGAACCGGGACAGGGGAACCCAGATACGCAGTATTTT,CAISEPGQGNPDTQYF
TRBJ2-5,NA,NA,TRBV7-9,TGTGCCAGCAGCTTAGATCCGGGCCCCGAAGAGACCCAGTACTTC,CASSLDPGPEETQYF
TRBJ1-1,TRBD1,large,TRBV6-2/TRBV6-3,TGTGCCAGCAGCATGGGACAGGGGCCCACTGAAGCTTTCTTT,CASSMGQGPTEAFF
TRBJ1-5,TRBD1,few,TRBV4-2,TGTGCCAGCAGCGGGGACAGGGGGCGCGATCAGCCCCAGCATTTT,CASSGDRGRDQPQHF
TRBJ2-5,NA,many,TRBV24-1,TGTGCCACCAGTGATTTGCATATGACAGGCCAAGAGACCCAGTACTTC,CATSDLHMTGQETQYF
TRBJ2-3,TRBD2,many,TRBV12-3/TRBV12-4,TGTGCCAGCAGTGCCCGCGGGAGAGGTACAGATACGCAGTATTTT,CASSARGRGTDTQYF
TRBJ2-3,NA,medium-sized,TRBV5-4,TGTGCCAGCAGCTTGGATTTCACAGATACGCAGTATTTT,CASSLDFTDTQYF
TRBJ1-1,TRBD1,many,TRBV7-3,TGTGCCAGCAGCATACGACAGGGGGCAAACACTGAAGCTTTCTTT,CASSIRQGANTEAFF
TRBJ1-2,TRBD1,NA,TRBV29-1,TGCAGCGTCGTTACAGGGGGCGACTATGGCTACACCTTC,CSVVTGGDYGYTF
TRBJ2-1,NA,few,TRBV27,TGTGCCAGCGGGTCGGGCGAGCTCAATGAGCAGTTCTTC,CASGSGELNEQFF
TRBJ1-2,TRBD1,medium-sized,TRBV7-9,TGTGCCAGCAGTCTTGGACAGGGTACTAACTATGGCTACACCTTC,CASSLGQGTNYGYTF
TRBJ2-3,NA,many,TRBV6-2/TRBV6-3,TGTGCCAGCAGTTACGGGGTAGCGGTCACAGATACGCAGTATTTT,CASSYGVAVTDTQYF
TRBJ1-1,NA,few,TRBV11-1,TGTGCCAGCAGCTTAGCGAGAAAGAACACTGAAGCTTTCTTT,CASSLARKNTEAFF
TRBJ2-3,TRBD2,many,TRBV4-3,TGCGCCAGCAGCCAAGAGGATAGCGGGAGTCGGACAGATACGCAGTATTTT,CASSQEDSGSRTDTQYF
TRBJ2-7,TRBD2,few,TRBV5-5,TGTGCCAGCAGCCCGTGGACTAGGAGTCCCCACGAGCAGTACTTC,CASSPWTRSPHEQYF
TRBJ1-1,NA,medium-sized,TRBV7-9,TGTGCCAGCAGCCGGATGGCAGGGGAGGCTTTCTTT,CASSRMAGEAFF
TRBJ1-1,NA,medium-sized,TRBV2,TGTGCCAGCAGTGACGGACGTGGAGGACCTGAAGCTTTCTTT,CASSDGRGGPEAFF
TRBJ2-1,TRBD2,few,TRBV9,TGTGCCAGCAGCCTCACCAATGGGGGGGAAATTTACAATGAGCAGTTCTTC,CASSLTNGGEIYNEQFF
TRBJ2-3,NA,NA,TRBV12-3/TRBV12-4,TGTGCCAGCACCCTCTACAGGGTAGGCACAGATACGCAGTATTTT,CASTLYRVGTDTQYF
TRBJ2-5,NA,many,TRBV20-1,TGCAGTGCTAGGGGGGCGGTCCAAGAGACCCAGTACTTC,CSARGAVQETQYF
TRBJ1-1,NA,NA,TRBV12-3/TRBV12-4,TGTGCCAGCAGACCGGGGCAGGGGAGCACTGAAGCTTTCTTT,CASRPGQGSTEAFF
TRBJ1-6,NA,NA,TRBV28,TGTGCCAGCAGTCCGCCCCATGTTTCACCCCTCCACTTT,CASSPPHVSPLHF
TRBJ1-6,TRBD1,medium-sized,TRBV27,TGTGCCAGCAGGCACCGGGACAGTAATTCACCCCTCCACTTT,CASRHRDSNSPLHF
TRBJ2-3,NA,once,TRBV7-2,TGTGCCAGCACCCCAGCGGGCGTAACAGATACGCAGTATTTT,CASTPAGVTDTQYF